This TCR beta chain stems from a study of T-cell memory formation after mild COVID-19. Notes on the study in general: Some SARS-CoV-2-responding clones were already detected in memory before infection.

Germline V CDR1 and CDR2: SGHTA, FQGNSA. Trimming shortened V by 8 bases and J by 0 bases, and 9 bases separated the two germline ends. The CDR3 sequence is 13 residues long. TCRdb itself ran the 5' RACE reads through MiXCR, one entry per CDR3 protein. This sample carries hundreds of thousands of distinct CDR3 sequences, roughly 21% of them seen once, and the ten largest clones take 7.5% to 9.5%. This clonotype was seen more than once but under ten times. Its antigen is as yet unknown. The V call is TRBV7-2, the J call TRBJ2-3, with D maybe TRBD1 (6 bases). This TCR came from an adult woman who had mild COVID-19 (a few samples of this study predate the infection). Cell type and time point are not known. Sequencing was performed on PBMCs or a T cell subset sorted from them (not recorded which). CDR3 DNA sequence: TGTGCCAGCGGACAGTATAGCACAGATACGCAGTATTTT. Protein: CASGQYSTDTQYF.